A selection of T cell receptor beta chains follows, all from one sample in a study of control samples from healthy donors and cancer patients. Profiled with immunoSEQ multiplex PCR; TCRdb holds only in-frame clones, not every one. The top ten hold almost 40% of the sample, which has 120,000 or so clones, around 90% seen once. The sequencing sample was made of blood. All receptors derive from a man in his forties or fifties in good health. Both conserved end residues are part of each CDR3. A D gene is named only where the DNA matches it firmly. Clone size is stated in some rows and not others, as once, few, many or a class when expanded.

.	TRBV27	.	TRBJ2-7	TGTGCCAGCAGTTTAGCGCTCTCCTACGAGCAGTACTTC	CASSLALSYEQYF
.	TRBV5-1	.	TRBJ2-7	TGCGCCAGCAGCTTCGAAGACAGCTACGAGCAGTACTTC	CASSFEDSYEQYF
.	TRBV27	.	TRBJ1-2	TGTGCCAGCAGTTTATACGCGGGATTGAACTATGGCTACACCTTC	CASSLYAGLNYGYTF
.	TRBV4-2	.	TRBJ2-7	TGTGCCAGCAGCCATGTTGGGACTTCCTACGAGCAGTACTTC	CASSHVGTSYEQYF
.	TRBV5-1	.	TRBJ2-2	TGCGCCAGCAGCTTGCGGGTAGACACAAGCACCGGGGAGCTGTTTTTT	CASSLRVDTSTGELFF
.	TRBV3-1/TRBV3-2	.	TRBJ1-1	TGTGCCAGCAGCCAAGTGGGAGTGAACACTGAAGCTTTCTTT	CASSQVGVNTEAFF
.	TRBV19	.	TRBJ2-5	TGTGCCAGTAGTATAGCCGGAGTCCAAGAGACCCAGTACTTC	CASSIAGVQETQYF
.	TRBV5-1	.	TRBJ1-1	TGCGCCAGCAGCTTACGGATCGAGCACACTGAAGCTTTCTTT	CASSLRIEHTEAFF
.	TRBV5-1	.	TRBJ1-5	TGCGCCAGCAGCGAGACAGGTTATAGCAATCAGCCCCAGCATTTT	CASSETGYSNQPQHF
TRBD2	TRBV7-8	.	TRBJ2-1	TGTGCCAGCAGCTTGTTGGGAACTAGCGGGGGGGTTGAGCAGTTCTTC	CASSLLGTSGGVEQFF
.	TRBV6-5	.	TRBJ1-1	TGTGCCAGCAGTCCTTCCGGGACGTTCAATGAAGCTTTCTTT	CASSPSGTFNEAFF
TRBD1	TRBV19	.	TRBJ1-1	TGTGCCAGTAGTATGGGACAGGGGACTGAAGCTTTCTTT	CASSMGQGTEAFF
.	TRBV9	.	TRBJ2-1	TGTGCCAGCAGCGTAGCGGGGCGGTCCTACAATGAGCAGTTCTTC	CASSVAGRSYNEQFF
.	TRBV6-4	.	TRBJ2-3	TGTGCCAGCAGTGAGGATACAGATACGCAGTATTTT	CASSEDTDTQYF
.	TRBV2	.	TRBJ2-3	TGTGCCAGCCGCAACGGGGGCACAGATACGCAGTATTTT	CASRNGGTDTQYF
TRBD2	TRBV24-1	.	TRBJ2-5	TGTGCCACCAGTGAACGGACTAGCGGGAGAGAGACCCAGTACTTC	CATSERTSGRETQYF
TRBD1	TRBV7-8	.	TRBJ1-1	TGTGCCAGCAGCTTAGTTTCGACAGGGAGTAACACTGAAGCTTTCTTT	CASSLVSTGSNTEAFF
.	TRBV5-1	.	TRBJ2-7	TGCGCCAGCAGCTTGACGGCAGGCTCCTCTGGCGAGCAGTACTTC	CASSLTAGSSGEQYF
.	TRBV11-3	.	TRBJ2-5	TGTGCCAGCAGCTCGGGGCGCAGAGGTCAGCCCTCAGAGACCCAGTACTTC	CASSSGRRGQPSETQYF
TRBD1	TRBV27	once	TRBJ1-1	TGTGCCAGCAGTTCGACAGGGGGTTTCACTGAAGCTTTCTTT	CASSSTGGFTEAFF
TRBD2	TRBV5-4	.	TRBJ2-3	TGTGCCAGCAGCTTGGGACTAGCGGGGAGCACAGATACGCAGTATTTT	CASSLGLAGSTDTQYF
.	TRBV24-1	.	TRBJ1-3	TGTGCCACCAGTGACCCCCGACTGCTAAGTGGGGCAGGAAACACCATATATTTT	CATSDPRLLSGAGNTIYF
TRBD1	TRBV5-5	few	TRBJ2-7	TGTGCCAGCAGCTTGTCCGGGACAGGGGCCTACGAGCAGTACTTC	CASSLSGTGAYEQYF
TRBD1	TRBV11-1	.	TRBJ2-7	TGTGCCAGCAGCTTCACAGGGGCTGGATTACACGAGCAGTACTTC	CASSFTGAGLHEQYF
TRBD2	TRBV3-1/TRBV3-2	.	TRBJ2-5	TGTGCCAGCAACCAACGGGGGGGGAGGGAGACCCAGTACTTC	CASNQRGGRETQYF
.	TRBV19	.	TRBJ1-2	TGTGCCAGTAGTATATGGGGCCGTCCTAACTATGGCTACACCTTC	CASSIWGRPNYGYTF
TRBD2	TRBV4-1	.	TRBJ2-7	TGCGCCAGCAGCCTCTTCGCACCGGGACTAGCCACCTACGAGCAGTACTTC	CASSLFAPGLATYEQYF
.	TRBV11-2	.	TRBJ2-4	TGTGCCAGCAGCTTGGGGCGTTCCCAAAACATTCAGTACTTC	CASSLGRSQNIQYF
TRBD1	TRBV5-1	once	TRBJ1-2	TGCGCCAGCAGCCAGGACAGGGCTGGCTACACCTTC	CASSQDRAGYTF
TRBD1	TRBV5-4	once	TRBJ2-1	TGTGCCAGCAGCTGGGGACAGGCCAATGAGCAGTTCTTC	CASSWGQANEQFF
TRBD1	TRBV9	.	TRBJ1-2	TGTGCCAGCAGCTATTTACCGGGACAGGGGTCATCAGCTAACTATGGCTACACCTTC	CASSYLPGQGSSANYGYTF
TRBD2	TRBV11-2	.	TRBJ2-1	TGTGCCAGCAGCCCAGGGACTAGCGGGGTTGAGCAGTTCTTC	CASSPGTSGVEQFF
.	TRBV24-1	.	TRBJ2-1	TGTGCCACCAGTGATCTTCAGGTTTCCTACAATGAGCAGTTCTTC	CATSDLQVSYNEQFF
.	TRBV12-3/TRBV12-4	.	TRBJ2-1	TGTGCCAGCAGTTCAGGAATTAATGAGCAGTTCTTC	CASSSGINEQFF
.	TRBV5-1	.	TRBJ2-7	TGCGCCAGCAGCTTGGCCAGGGGAGCCTACGAGCAGTACTTC	CASSLARGAYEQYF
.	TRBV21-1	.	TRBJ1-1	TGTGCCAGCAGCAAAGGAGGCATGGGGGGTAGCGCAGGTTCCGACACTGAAGCTTTCTTT	CASSKGGMGGSAGSDTEAFF
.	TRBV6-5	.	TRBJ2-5	TGTGCCAGCAGCCTCCCGGGACCGGGGCGGGAGACCCAGTACTTC	CASSLPGPGRETQYF
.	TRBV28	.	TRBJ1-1	TGTGCCAGCAGTTTATCGTTACTTCACACTGAAGCTTTCTTT	CASSLSLLHTEAFF
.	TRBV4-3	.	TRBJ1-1	TGCGCCAGCAGCCAAGACGGGGGGAACACTGAAGCTTTCTTT	CASSQDGGNTEAFF
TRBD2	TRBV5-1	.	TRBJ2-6	TGCGCCAGCAGCCCCCCCGGGGGGACCAACGTCCTGACTTTC	CASSPPGGTNVLTF
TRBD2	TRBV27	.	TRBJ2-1	TGTGCCAGCAGTTCCGGGGGGGTTCACAATGAGCAGTTCTTC	CASSSGGVHNEQFF
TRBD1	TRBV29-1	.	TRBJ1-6	TGCAGCGTCCCTGGACAGGGAGAGGGTGCACCCCTCCACTTT	CSVPGQGEGAPLHF
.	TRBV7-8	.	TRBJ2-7	TGTGCCAGCAGCTTAGCCCCGGGCCCAGCCTACGAGCAGTACTTC	CASSLAPGPAYEQYF
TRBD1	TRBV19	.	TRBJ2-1	TGTGCCAGTACCCGACAGGGGACCTCCTACAATGAGCAGTTCTTC	CASTRQGTSYNEQFF
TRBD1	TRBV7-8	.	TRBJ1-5	TGTGCCAGCGGCCCGGACAGGGGCCGGGATCAGCCCCAGCATTTT	CASGPDRGRDQPQHF
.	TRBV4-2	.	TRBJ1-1	TGTGCCAGCAGCCAAAGGACAGAGGAGAACACTGAAGCTTTCTTT	CASSQRTEENTEAFF
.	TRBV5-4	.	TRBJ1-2	TGTGCCAGCAGCCGGGGGGGGGCGAACTATGGCTACACCTTC	CASSRGGANYGYTF
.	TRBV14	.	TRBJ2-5	TGTGCCAGCAGCTGGGACGGGGATTTCCAAGAGACCCAGTACTTC	CASSWDGDFQETQYF
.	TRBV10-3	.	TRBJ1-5	TGTGCCATCAGTGAGTCAGGGCAGAATCAGCCCCAGCATTTT	CAISESGQNQPQHF
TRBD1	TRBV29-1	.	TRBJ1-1	TGCAGCGTCGGAAGAAGACAGGGGGCGCAAGACACTGAAGCTTTCTTT	CSVGRRQGAQDTEAFF
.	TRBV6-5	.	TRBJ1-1	TGTGCCAGCAGTCCTTTTGGCAGACAAACTGAAGCTTTCTTT	CASSPFGRQTEAFF